Detailed here is one T cell receptor beta chain. Its specificity is not known. This table comes from immunoSEQ multiplex PCR, and its TCRdb copy is limited to in-frame clones, with some not included. The sample contains over 150,000 clones, about 86% of which appear only once. The V and J ends lost 4 bases and 0 bases respectively, with 13 bases between them. Germline V gives CDR1 SGDLS, CDR2 YYNGEE. CDR3 length: 15 amino acids. This record belongs to a study of T cell responses to AZD1222 COVID-19 vaccine. Study-wide findings and caveats: Rises in breadth and depth of Spike-specific TCRs came after two AZD1222 doses. CD4 TCRs linked to vaccination spanned spike, dominating at 160-218 and 743-854. Among the donors, most were white British and more were female, and clonal diversity was possibly underestimated.

The material sequenced was peripheral blood, taken on day 0 of AZD1222 vaccination. The chain links TRBV9 to TRBJ1-1; D unclear. The receptor comes from an adult in good health. The CDR3 nucleotides read TGTGCCAGCAGCCCCGGACGGACCATGAACACTGAAGCTTTCTTT. Translated, it gives CASSPGRTMNTEAFF. The whole variable domain, remainder taken from reference TRBV9 and TRBJ1-1, is DSGVTQTPKHLITATGQRVTLRCSPRSGDLSVYWYQQSLDQGLQFLIQYYNGEERAKGNILERFSAQQFPDLHSELNLSSLELGDSALYFCASSPGRTMNTEAFFGQGTRLTVV.